The present T cell receptor (beta chain) was sequenced within a study of T cells after yellow fever vaccination. Background on the study: The authors prepared low-cell-number fractions using SMART-Seq v4 Ultra Low Input.

This clonotype was observed at least ten times. Its matching antigen is unknown. CDR1 and CDR2 (germline): PRHDT, FYEKMQ (reference sequence). This CDR3 is built from 13 residues. V lost 5 bases and J lost 3, with 11 bases in between. In TCRdb, the 5' RACE reads were re-called with MiXCR into one record per CDR3 protein. The table has some 250,000 distinct CDR3 sequences, approximately 3.6% seen once. Study findings and constraints: The study re-detected most primary-vaccination clones after the booster (around 96% CD4, 88% CD8). There was a small share of clonotypes that showed up in both the CD4 and CD8 compartments. Though it reached lower strength, the secondary response hit its peak faster, day 5 versus 15.

The sequence was obtained from a man younger than 30 who received the YFV17D yellow fever vaccine. Specimen: PBMCs, collected 15 days after the yellow fever booster vaccination. This chain joins TRBV13 and TRBJ2-7, with D perhaps matching TRBD1 (5 bases). CDR3 residues: CASSGVGHYEQYF. CDR3 DNA sequence: TGTGCCAGCAGCGGGGTGGGGCACTACGAGCAGTACTTC.